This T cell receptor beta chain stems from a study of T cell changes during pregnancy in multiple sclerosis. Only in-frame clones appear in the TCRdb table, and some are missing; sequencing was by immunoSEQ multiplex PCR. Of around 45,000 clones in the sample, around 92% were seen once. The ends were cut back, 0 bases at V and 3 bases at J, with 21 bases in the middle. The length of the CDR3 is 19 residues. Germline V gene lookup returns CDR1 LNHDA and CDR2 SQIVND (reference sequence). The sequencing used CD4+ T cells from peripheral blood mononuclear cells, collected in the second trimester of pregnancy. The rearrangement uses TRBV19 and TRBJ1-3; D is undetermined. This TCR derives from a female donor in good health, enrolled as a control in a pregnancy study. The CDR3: CASSIENPAGSSDGNTIYF. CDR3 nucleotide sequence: TGTGCCAGTAGTATAGAGAACCCTGCGGGTTCGTCGGATGGAAACACCATATATTTT.